The entry below describes one T cell receptor (beta chain). Its antigen remains unidentified. UMI-labeled 5' RACE yielded the TRB cDNA libraries. TCRdb reprocessed the 5' RACE reads and reports one entry per CDR3 protein, with no DNA. The listing contains some 110,000 distinct CDR3 sequences. This specimen belongs to a study of CXCR3-negative and CXCR3-positive naive CD8 T cells. On the study more broadly: Total TRB output reached around 150 million reads, about 1.5 +/- 0.3 million per library.

Subsets of CD8+ T cells were each sorted in triplicate at some 300,000 cells apiece. Per germline, CDR1 LNHDA and CDR2 SQIVND (reference sequence). This CDR3 comprises 11 residues. Study conclusions and caveats: Similarly elevated diversity marked both naive subsets, with memory CD8+ cells showing far lower diversity. The study found more hydrophobic TRB CDR3s in CXCR3-positive naive cells than in CXCR3-negative naive cells.

The chain carries TRBV19 and TRBJ2-1. The source of this sequence is a human donor in good health. Some clones in this sample may be carry-over from other donors' samples. Source material: naive CXCR3+ CD8+ T cells from blood. Subset denoted: CD45RO-CCR7+CD27+CD95- naive CD8+ T cells expressing CXCR3 (TNR3+). The CDR3 sequence is CASSMGNEQFF.